One T cell receptor beta chain is described in this entry. V shed 2 bases and J 7 bases; nucleotides not matched to a gene: 8. This CDR3 region has 16 residues. Germline V gene data show CDR1 as MNHEY and CDR2 as SMNVEV (reference sequence). Original data processing: Counts of nucleated cells, estimated from reference gene primer amplification, were obtained. Assay used: immunoSEQ multiplex PCR; TCRdb lists only in-frame clones, some missing. V and J calls and clone size come straight from that table; D and trimming were deduced from the DNA. The sample shows around 97,000 clones, roughly 90% of them seen only once. This record comes from a study of blood T cell repertoires in COVID-19. Study details: Material from acute and convalescent COVID-19 was sourced from the United States, Italy and Spain. T cells, B-cell-depleted T cells, or PBMCs supplied cDNA or gDNA.

Sample: peripheral blood. This clonotype was obtained from a woman aged 55 to 70 with acute or convalescent COVID-19. This chain joins TRBV27 and TRBJ1-4; 9 nucleotides align to TRBD1. DNA of the CDR3: TGTGCCAGCAGTTTAACCCGGGACAGGGCGACTGAAAAACTGTTTTTT. Translation: CASSLTRDRATEKLFF.